The source of this T cell receptor (beta chain) is a study of T cell responses to AZD1222 COVID-19 vaccine. Sequencing used immunoSEQ multiplex PCR; TCRdb keeps in-frame clones, though not all of them. The sample records some 60,000 clones, approximately 80% being singletons. Trimming shortened V by 1 base and J by 5 bases, and 12 bases separated the two germline ends. The length of the CDR3 is 14 residues. From germline, CDR1 is KGHSH and CDR2 LQKENI. The sequences come from peripheral blood, collected 28 days after the second AZD1222 dose. This sequence joins TRBV18 and TRBJ2-7, with no clear D. This receptor was identified in an adult who received the AZD1222 COVID-19 vaccine. Written as DNA, the CDR3 is TGTGCCAGCTCACCACGGCAGGAAGAAAACGAGCAGTACTTC. This gives the protein CASSPRQEENEQYF.